The TCR beta chain described here comes from a study of control samples from healthy donors and cancer patients. TCRdb keeps only in-frame clones here, not all; method: immunoSEQ multiplex PCR. This table has around 190,000 clones, over 85% appearing once. The CDR3 loop spans 15 amino acids. The germline V and J ends were trimmed by 0 bases and 7 bases, with 10 bases remaining between them. The germline V gene has CDR1 LGHNA and CDR2 YSLEER. V usage is TRBV4-3 and J usage is TRBJ1-6; D is unclear. The source material was blood. The sequence came from a man under 40 in good health. The CDR3 DNA reads as TGCGCCAGCAGCCAAGACAGTTACCCAAATTCACCCCTCCACTTT. Amino acids: CASSQDSYPNSPLHF.